Described below is a single T cell receptor (beta chain) sequence and its context. Its antigen is currently not known. Base qualities were left out, and no much larger clone turns up one base away. The donors were healthy, HIV-negative adults who had no recently reported acute infections or vaccinations. Every donor was a Caucasian adult living in Nashville, Tennessee, USA. For unsorted samples, about 87 million PBMCs were counted, and genomic DNA was extracted using the QIAamp DNA Blood Mini kit. After blood collection by leukapheresis, PBMCs were isolated using Ficoll-Histopaque density gradient centrifugation and then cryopreserved in the vapor phase of liquid nitrogen. The data belong to a study of shared clonotypes between healthy human individuals (TCRdb year 2020). Regarding the study in general: Three men and a couple of women, aged 18 to 49 years, made up the cohort. The study deeply sequenced blood TCR repertoires of about 5 healthy adults to estimate repertoire size and the extent of clonotype sharing between individuals. Different laboratories and diverse techniques were used to prepare libraries and sequence TCR repertoires, to increase sequencing depth and limit assay-specific biases. Each donor's leukapheresis produced roughly between about 0.9 and 9.5 billion PBMCs. Here is what the overall study found, with its caveats: Pairwise subsampling led to the expectation that sequencing depth would affect the degree of clonotype sharing among donors. The small number of donors limited the genetic and exposure-history diversity represented. Sampling was restricted to blood, and TCR repertoires in tissue are likely to differ from TCR repertoires in blood.

TCR CDR3 regions were amplified from genomic DNA by multiplex PCR using the deep immunoSEQ assay. Extracted genomic DNA from each cell subset was distributed evenly across all wells of several immunoSEQ 96-well plates, and each plate was treated as a replicate. For unsorted PBMC, each replicate PCR was loaded with about 300 ng genomic DNA, equivalent to some 27,000 T cell genomes. Unsorted PBMC genomic DNA was sequenced across ten immunoSEQ deep assay plates. Purified libraries were measured with a Qubit 3.0 fluorometer, size-checked on a Bioanalyzer 2100, and measured again with the KAPA Library Quantification kit. Each immunoSEQ 96-well plate was sequenced on its own single-read 150-cycle Illumina NextSeq 550 flow cell. Regarding the original processing steps: The immunoSEQ output contained only junctional sequences without quality scores, so filtering could not match that applied to full-length reads. To assign V/J genes and CDR3, sequences were annotated using PyIR, a Python wrapper for IgBLAST v1.9, with IMGT germline references. Reads were filtered out if the reads had weak V/J assignments (E-value above 1e-6), no CDR3, stop codons, out-of-frame junctions, or ambiguous translated residues. A V3J clonotype was defined by an identical inferred V gene, J gene, and CDR3 amino acid sequence. Percentage overlap between repertoires was calculated by dividing the number of shared unique clonotypes by the size of the smaller repertoire. Three approaches were used to assess repertoire richness: RTK rarefaction, the Chao1 estimator, and Recon v2.1 estimates of unobserved clonotypes. Here the immuneACCESS table is served through TCRdb, limited to in-frame sequences with V and J called. Missing clones are a known gap in these copies; in checked studies unresolved V genes cover under half, and the rest lacks a known reason. V and J calls and clone size follow that table, whereas D and trimming were derived from the DNA. This sample comprises approximately 470,000 clones, more than 65% of them detected only once. Roughly 13% of the sample goes to the ten largest clones.

Per the germline V gene, MGHDK is the CDR1 and SYGVNS is the CDR2. Trimming costs V 4 bases and J 4 bases, and their ends lie 14 bases apart. The CDR3 measures 15 amino acids from cysteine to phenylalanine. The sequence is cut down to CDR3 DNA, 45 bases in frame from base 1. This TCR came from a woman aged 40 to 50 in good health. Some clones in this sample may be carry-over from other donors' samples. This sequence uses TRBV25-1 and TRBJ2-1, with TRBD2 perhaps the D gene, on 6 matching bases. The specimen was PBMCs. The bases are TGTGCCAGCAGTGCCGCGGAGGGCGCGTACAATGAGCAGTTCTTC. This gives the protein CASSAAEGAYNEQFF.